This T cell receptor beta chain is from a study of T-cell reconstitution after alpha-beta-depleted transplantation in children. This clonotype was picked up many times. The CDR3 runs to 15 residues. After removal of 4 bases from V and 1 base from J, the junction contained 3 bases not matched to a gene. Germline-derived CDR1 and CDR2 are SGHVS and FNYEAQ. For TCRbeta, the library was prepared with unique molecular identifiers. One entry per CDR3 protein results from TCRdb running MiXCR on the PCR reads. The sample has about 340,000 distinct CDR3 sequences, 10% seen once. The origin of this receptor is a human donor who donated a stem cell graft to a child with acute lymphoblastic leukemia. The chain employs TRBV7-6 and TRBJ2-2; TRBD1 matches at 7 bases. Specimen: PBMCs from the stem cell graft donor, collected from the stem cell graft. The CDR3 region has the DNA TGTGCCAGCAGCTCTCGACAGGGGAACACCGGGGAGCTGTTTTTT. Amino acids: CASSSRQGNTGELFF.